This TCR beta chain was retrieved from a study of cytomegalovirus exposure and HLA in healthy donors. CDR1 and CDR2 from the germline V gene are MNHNS and SASEGT. The CDR3 loop spans 18 amino acids. Unmatched junction bases numbered 17, after V lost 6 bases and J lost 1 base. The PCR ran on 60 Vbeta and 13 Jbeta primers. Sequencing was performed with immunoSEQ multiplex PCR; in TCRdb, only in-frame clones are kept and a portion is missing. The table includes 99,000 or so clones, about 83% detected once. V and J are TRBV6-1 and TRBJ2-5; 7 positions match TRBD2. The receptor's source is a female donor in good health and CMV-seropositive. The source material was PBMCs. CDR3 in DNA: TGTGCCAGCAGCGAACCCTTTGGCGGGAGTTTGTTCCAAGAGACCCAGTACTTC. Protein sequence: CASSEPFGGSLFQETQYF.